This T cell receptor beta chain was sequenced in a study of blood T cell repertoires in COVID-19. Turning to the study itself: The samples span acute and convalescent COVID-19 from the United States, Italy and Spain. PBMCs, B-cell-depleted T cells, or T cells were the source of the cDNA or gDNA that made up the material.

Germline V lookup: CDR1 SGHTA, CDR2 FQGNSA. The CDR3 contains 13 residues. V lost 7 bases and J lost 4, with 11 bases in between. Authors' processing steps: Reference gene primer amplification gave estimated nucleated cell counts. Here immunoSEQ multiplex PCR was the method, and the copy in TCRdb shows in-frame clones only, minus some. The V and J calls and the clone size are those of that table, but D and trimming were determined from the DNA. Of a few hundred thousand clones listed, 75% to 90% are singletons. Patients at the Seattle site were enrolled during active infection and followed longitudinally. This clone was counted between two and nine times.

This chain joins TRBV7-2 and TRBJ1-3; D call uncertain. The receptor was isolated from a woman aged 45-65 years with COVID-19, enrolled during active disease. The sample was peripheral blood. The CDR3 DNA sequence: TGTGCCAGCACTACGTCCCCCGGAAACACCATATATTTT. Protein: CASTTSPGNTIYF.